This T cell receptor beta chain was recorded in a study of T cells expressing NK-cell markers. In the study overall: Seven of the eight sequenced donors were classified as HCMV-seropositive, and one was classified as seronegative. Study conclusions and caveats: Also leading the CD3+CD56-NKG2C+ fraction in a handful of donors were these clonotypes.

TCRdb reprocessed the 5' RACE reads; each CDR3 protein has one entry and no DNA is given. This sample's clone table lists roughly 170,000 distinct CDR3 sequences. Germline V lookup: CDR1 LGHDT, CDR2 YNNKEL (reference sequence). The CDR3 sequence is 12 residues long. In regard to this clonotype: The target antigen is unknown.

Sequencing input: blood T cells: a sorted CD56 or NKG2C T cell subset, CD4+ or CD8+ T cells, or bulk PBMC T cells (not recorded which). The chain recombines TRBV3-1 with TRBJ2-1. This TCR derives from a woman aged 18-70 years in good health. This chain's CDR3 is CASSHKYNEQFF.